This T cell receptor (beta chain) was identified in a study of graft-versus-host responses after intestinal transplantation. Assay: immunoSEQ multiplex PCR; the TCRdb copy retains only in-frame clones and omits some. The table lists more than 30,000 clones, about nine tenths of them singletons, with approximately 18% in the top ten. CDR3 size: 12 residues. Germline values: CDR1 SGHVS, CDR2 FNYEAQ. With V trimmed by 11 bases and J by 2 bases, 2 bases remained unmatched. Lamina propria and intraepithelial lymphocytes were released by processing graft tissue. In this sample, this clone turned up a few times.

The V gene is TRBV7-6, the J gene TRBJ2-1; 8 bases fit TRBD1. The clonotype originates from a human patient who received an intestinal transplant, so some T cells may come from the graft donor. The starting material was ileum tissue, obtained more than 200 days after intestinal transplant. CDR3 sequence reads: CASTGAYNEQFF. CDR3 DNA sequence: TGTGCCTCGACAGGGGCCTACAATGAGCAGTTCTTC.